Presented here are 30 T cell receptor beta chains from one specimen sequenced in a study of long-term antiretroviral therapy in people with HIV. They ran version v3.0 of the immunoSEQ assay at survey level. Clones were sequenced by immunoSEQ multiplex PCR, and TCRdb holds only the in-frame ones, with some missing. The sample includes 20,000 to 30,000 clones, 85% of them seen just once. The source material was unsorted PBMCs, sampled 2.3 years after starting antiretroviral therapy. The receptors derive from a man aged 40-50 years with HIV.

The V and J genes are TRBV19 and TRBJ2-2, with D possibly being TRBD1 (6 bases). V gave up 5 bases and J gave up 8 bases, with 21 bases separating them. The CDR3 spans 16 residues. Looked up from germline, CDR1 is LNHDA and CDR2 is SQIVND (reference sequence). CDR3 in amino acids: CASSRLFRGPQGELFF. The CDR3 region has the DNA TGTGCCAGTAGTCGGCTTTTCAGGGGCCCGCAAGGGGAGCTGTTTTTT. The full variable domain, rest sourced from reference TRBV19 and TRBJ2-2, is DGGITQSPKYLFRKEGQNVTLSCEQNLNHDAMYWYRQDPGQGLRLIYYSQIVNDFQKGDIAEGYSVSREKKESFPLTVTSAQKNPTAFYLCASSRLFRGPQGELFFGEGSRLTVL.

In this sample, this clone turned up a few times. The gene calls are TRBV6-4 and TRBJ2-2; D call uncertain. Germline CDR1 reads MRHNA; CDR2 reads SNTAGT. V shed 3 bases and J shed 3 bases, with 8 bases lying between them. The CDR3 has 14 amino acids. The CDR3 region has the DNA TGTGCCAGCAGTGATAGTATGGACACCGGGGAGCTGTTTTTT. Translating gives CASSDSMDTGELFF.

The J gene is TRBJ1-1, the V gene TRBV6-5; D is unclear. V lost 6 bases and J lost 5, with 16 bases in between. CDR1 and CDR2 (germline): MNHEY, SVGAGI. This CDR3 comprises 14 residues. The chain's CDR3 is CASSPGSRRTEAFF. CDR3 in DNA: TGTGCCAGCAGCCCCGGGAGCCGGAGGACTGAAGCTTTCTTT.

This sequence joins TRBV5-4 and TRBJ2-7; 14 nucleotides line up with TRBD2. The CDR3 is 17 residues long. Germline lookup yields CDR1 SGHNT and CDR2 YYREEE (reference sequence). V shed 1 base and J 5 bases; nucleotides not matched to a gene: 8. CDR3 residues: CASSLSGLAGVVHEQYF. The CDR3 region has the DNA TGTGCCAGCAGCTTGTCGGGACTAGCGGGAGTGGTGCACGAGCAGTACTTC.

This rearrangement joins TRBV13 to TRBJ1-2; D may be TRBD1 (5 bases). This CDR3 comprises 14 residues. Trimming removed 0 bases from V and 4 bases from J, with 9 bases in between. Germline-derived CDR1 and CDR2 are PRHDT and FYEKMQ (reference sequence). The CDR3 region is CASSLGRDLYGYTF. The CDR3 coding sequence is TGTGCCAGCAGCTTAGGCAGGGATCTCTATGGCTACACCTTC.

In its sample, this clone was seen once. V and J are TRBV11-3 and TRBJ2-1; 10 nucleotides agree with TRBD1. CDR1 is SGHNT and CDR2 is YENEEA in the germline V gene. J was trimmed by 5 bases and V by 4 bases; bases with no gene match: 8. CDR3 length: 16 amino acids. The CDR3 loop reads CASSSYGDRGDNEQFF. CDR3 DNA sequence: TGTGCCAGCAGCTCCTACGGGGACAGGGGAGACAATGAGCAGTTCTTC.

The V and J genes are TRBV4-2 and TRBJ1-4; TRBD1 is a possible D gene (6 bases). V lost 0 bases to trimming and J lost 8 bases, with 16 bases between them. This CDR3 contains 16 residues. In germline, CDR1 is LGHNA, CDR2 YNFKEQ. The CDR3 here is CASSQESPQGWEKLFF. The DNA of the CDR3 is TGTGCCAGCAGCCAAGAGTCGCCCCAGGGGTGGGAAAAACTGTTTTTT.

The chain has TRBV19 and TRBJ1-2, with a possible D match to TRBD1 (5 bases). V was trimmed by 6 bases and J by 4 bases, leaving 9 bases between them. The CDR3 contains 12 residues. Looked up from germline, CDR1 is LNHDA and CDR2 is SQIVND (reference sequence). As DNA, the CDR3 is TGTGCCAGTAGAACCGGGACCTATGGCTACACCTTC. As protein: CASRTGTYGYTF.

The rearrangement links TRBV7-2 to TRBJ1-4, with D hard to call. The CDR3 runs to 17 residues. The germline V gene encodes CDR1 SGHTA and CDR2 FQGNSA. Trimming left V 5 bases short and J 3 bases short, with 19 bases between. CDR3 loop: CASSPLWSGPANEKLFF. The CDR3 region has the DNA TGTGCCAGCAGCCCCCTTTGGTCGGGTCCGGCTAATGAAAAACTGTTTTTT.

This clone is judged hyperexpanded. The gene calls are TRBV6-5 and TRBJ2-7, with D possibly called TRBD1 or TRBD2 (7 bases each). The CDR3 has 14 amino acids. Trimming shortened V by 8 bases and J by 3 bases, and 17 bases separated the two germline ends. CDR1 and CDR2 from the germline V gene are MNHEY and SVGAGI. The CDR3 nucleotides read TGTGCCAGCGGCTGGGGAGGGGGCGGCTACGAGCAGTACTTC. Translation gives CASGWGGGGYEQYF.

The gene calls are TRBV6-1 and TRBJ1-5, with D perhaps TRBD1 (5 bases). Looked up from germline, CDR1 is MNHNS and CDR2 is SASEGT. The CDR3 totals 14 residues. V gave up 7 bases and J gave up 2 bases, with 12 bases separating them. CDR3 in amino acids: CASITQGGNQPQHF. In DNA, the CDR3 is TGTGCCAGCATTACCCAGGGTGGCAATCAGCCCCAGCATTTT.

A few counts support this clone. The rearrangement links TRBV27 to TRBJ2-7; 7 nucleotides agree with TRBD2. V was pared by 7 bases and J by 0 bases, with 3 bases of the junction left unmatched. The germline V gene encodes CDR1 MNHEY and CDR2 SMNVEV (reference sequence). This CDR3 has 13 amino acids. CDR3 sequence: CASKGGSSYEQYF. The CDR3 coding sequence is TGTGCCAGCAAAGGCGGGAGCTCCTACGAGCAGTACTTC.

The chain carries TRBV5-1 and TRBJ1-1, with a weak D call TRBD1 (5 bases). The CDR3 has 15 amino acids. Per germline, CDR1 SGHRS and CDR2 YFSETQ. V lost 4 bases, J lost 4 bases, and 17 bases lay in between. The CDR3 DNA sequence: TGCGCCAGCAGCCCCTCCGGGGACTGGGGCACTGAAGCTTTCTTT. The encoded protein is CASSPSGDWGTEAFF.

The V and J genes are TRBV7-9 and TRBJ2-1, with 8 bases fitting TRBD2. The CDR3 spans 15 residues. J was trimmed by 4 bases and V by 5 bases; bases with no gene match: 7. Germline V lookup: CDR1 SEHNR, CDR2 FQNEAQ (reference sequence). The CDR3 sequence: CASSPVSGSYNEQFF. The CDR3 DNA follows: TGTGCCAGCAGCCCCGTCAGCGGGAGTTACAATGAGCAGTTCTTC.

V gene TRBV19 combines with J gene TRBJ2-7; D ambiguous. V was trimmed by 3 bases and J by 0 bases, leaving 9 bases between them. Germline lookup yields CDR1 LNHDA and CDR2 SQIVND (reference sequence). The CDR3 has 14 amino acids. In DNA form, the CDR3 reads TGTGCCAGTAGTATCGCCCAATTCTCCTACGAGCAGTACTTC. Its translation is CASSIAQFSYEQYF.

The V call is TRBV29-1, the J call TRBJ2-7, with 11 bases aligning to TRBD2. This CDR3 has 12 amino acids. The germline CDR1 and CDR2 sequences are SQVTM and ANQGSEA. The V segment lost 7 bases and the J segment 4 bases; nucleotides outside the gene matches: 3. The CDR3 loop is CSAGTSGYEQYF. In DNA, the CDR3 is TGCAGCGCCGGGACTAGCGGTTACGAGCAGTACTTC.

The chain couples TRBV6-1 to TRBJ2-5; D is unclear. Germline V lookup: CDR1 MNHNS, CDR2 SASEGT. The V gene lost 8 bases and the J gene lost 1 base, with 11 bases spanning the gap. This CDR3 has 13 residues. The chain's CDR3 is CASGIIPQETQYF. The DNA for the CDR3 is TGTGCCAGCGGAATTATCCCCCAAGAGACCCAGTACTTC.

The CDR3, as DNA: TGCAGCGTTCCCGGGACAGGGGTTGGGGCGGCAGGAAACACCATATATTTT. As protein: CSVPGTGVGAAGNTIYF. The V gene is TRBV29-1, the J gene TRBJ1-3; 10 bases are a match to TRBD1. The CDR3 length is 17 residues. Looked up from germline, CDR1 is SQVTM and CDR2 is ANQGSEA. The J segment lost 4 bases and the V segment lost 5 bases, leaving 14 bases of the junction unmatched.

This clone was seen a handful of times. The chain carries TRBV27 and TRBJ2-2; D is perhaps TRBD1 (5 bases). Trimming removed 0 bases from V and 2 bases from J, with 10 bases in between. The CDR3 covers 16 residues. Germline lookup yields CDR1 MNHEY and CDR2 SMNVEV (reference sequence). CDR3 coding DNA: TGTGCCAGCAGTTTATCGGGGCAGGCAAACACCGGGGAGCTGTTTTTT. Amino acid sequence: CASSLSGQANTGELFF.

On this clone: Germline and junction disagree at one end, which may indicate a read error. The CDR3 nucleotides read TGTGCCAGCTCACCACCGGGGGAGGCCTCCTACAAGCAGTACTTC. Amino acid sequence: CASSPPGEASYKQYF. V is TRBV18 and J is TRBJ2-7; perhaps TRBD2 as D (6 bases). CDR1 is KGHSH and CDR2 is LQKENI in the germline V gene. This CDR3 region has 15 residues. Filled out from reference TRBV18 and TRBJ2-7, the complete variable domain reads NAGVMQNPRHLVRRRGQEARLRCSPMKGHSHVYWYRQLPEEGLKFMVYLQKENIIDESGMPKERFSAEFPKEGPSILRIQQVVRGDSAAYFCASSPPGEASYKQYFGPGTRLTVT.

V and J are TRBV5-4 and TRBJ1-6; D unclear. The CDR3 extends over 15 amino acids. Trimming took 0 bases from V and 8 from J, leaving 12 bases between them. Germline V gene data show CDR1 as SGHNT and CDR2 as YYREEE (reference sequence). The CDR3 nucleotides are TGTGCCAGCAGCTTGGAGCCACAATACGATTCACCCCTCCACTTT. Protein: CASSLEPQYDSPLHF. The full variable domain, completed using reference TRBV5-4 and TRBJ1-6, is ETGVTQSPTHLIKTRGQQVTLRCSSQSGHNTVSWYQQALGQGPQFIFQYYREEENGRGNFPPRFSGLQFPNYSSELNVNALELDDSALYLCASSLEPQYDSPLHFGNGTRLTVT.

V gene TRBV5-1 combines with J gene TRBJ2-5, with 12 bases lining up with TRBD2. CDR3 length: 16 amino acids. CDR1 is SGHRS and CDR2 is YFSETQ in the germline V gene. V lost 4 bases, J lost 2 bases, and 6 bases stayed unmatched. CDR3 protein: CASSPSGRAKQETQYF. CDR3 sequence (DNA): TGCGCCAGCAGCCCTAGCGGGAGGGCGAAACAAGAGACCCAGTACTTC.

The DNA of the CDR3 is TGTGCCTGGGGGGGGACAGGTTCTAGCACAGATACGCAGTATTTT. Protein product: CAWGGTGSSTDTQYF. This chain connects TRBV30 to TRBJ2-3, with 8 bases aligning to TRBD1. CDR1 GTSNPN and CDR2 SVGIG come from the germline V gene (reference sequence). V was pared by 5 bases and J by 0 bases, with 7 bases of the junction left unmatched. The CDR3 extends over 15 amino acids.

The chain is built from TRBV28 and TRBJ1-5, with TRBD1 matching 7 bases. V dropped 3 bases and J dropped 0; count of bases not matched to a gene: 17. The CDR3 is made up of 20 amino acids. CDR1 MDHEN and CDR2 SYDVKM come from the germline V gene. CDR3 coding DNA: TGTGCCAGCAGTTTGGATGAGGAAGAGGGGGCGGAAAGTAGCAATCAGCCCCAGCATTTT. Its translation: CASSLDEEEGAESSNQPQHF.

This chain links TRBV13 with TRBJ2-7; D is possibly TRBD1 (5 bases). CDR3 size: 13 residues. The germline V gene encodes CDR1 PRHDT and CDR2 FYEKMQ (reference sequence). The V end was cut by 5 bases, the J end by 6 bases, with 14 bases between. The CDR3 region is CASSQMDTGEQYF. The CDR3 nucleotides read TGTGCCAGCAGCCAAATGGACACGGGCGAGCAGTACTTC.

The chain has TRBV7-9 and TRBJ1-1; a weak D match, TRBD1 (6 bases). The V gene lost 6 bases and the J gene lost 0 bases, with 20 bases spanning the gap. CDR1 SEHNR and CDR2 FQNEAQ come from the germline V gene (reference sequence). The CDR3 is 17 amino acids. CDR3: CASRQQQGARLNTEAFF. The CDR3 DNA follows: TGTGCCAGCAGACAACAACAGGGTGCCCGATTGAACACTGAAGCTTTCTTT.

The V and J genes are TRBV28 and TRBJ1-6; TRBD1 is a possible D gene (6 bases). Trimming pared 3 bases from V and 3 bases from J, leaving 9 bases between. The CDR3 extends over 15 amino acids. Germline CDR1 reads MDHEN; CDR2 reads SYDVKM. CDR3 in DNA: TGTGCCAGCAGTTTGGTACAGGGCTATAATTCACCCCTCCACTTT. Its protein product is CASSLVQGYNSPLHF.

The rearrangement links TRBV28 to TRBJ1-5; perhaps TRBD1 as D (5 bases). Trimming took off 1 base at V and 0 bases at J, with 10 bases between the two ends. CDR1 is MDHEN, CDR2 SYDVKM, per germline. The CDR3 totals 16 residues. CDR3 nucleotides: TGTGCCAGCAGTTTATATGCAGGGAATAGCAATCAGCCCCAGCATTTT. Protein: CASSLYAGNSNQPQHF.

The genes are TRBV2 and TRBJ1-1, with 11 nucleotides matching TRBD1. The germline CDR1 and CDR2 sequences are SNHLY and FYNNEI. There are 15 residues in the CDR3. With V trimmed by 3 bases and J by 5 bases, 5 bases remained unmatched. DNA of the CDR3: TGTGCCAGCAGTGACTCGGACAGGGGGCTTACTGAAGCTTTCTTT. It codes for CASSDSDRGLTEAFF.

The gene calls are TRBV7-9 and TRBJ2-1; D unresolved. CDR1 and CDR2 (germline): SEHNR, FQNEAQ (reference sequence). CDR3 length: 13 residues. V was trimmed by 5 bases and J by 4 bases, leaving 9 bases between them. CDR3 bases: TGTGCCAGCAGCCTTACAGATTACAATGAGCAGTTCTTC. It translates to CASSLTDYNEQFF.